In this sample, the clone carrying this T cell receptor beta chain turned up many times. Molecular barcoding with unique molecular identifiers was used for the TCRbeta library. TCRdb recomputed calls from the PCR reads with MiXCR, one row per CDR3 protein. This sample has under 850,000 distinct CDR3 sequences; roughly 14% occur once, and the top ten carry 0.79%. Looked up from germline, CDR1 is SGHRS and CDR2 is YFSETQ. The CDR3 sequence is 14 residues long. Trimming removed 2 bases from V and 7 bases from J, with 12 bases in between. The sample belongs to a study of T-cell reconstitution after alpha-beta-depleted transplantation in children.

This clonotype was obtained from a girl aged 2 to 10 with congenital amegakaryocytic thrombocytopenia, due to receive a stem cell transplant. Sequencing was performed on PBMCs, taken before TCRalphabeta/CD19-depleted stem cell transplant. The rearrangement joins TRBV5-1 to TRBJ2-2; TRBD2 might be the D (5 bases). The CDR3 is CASSLREEVGELFF. The CDR3 nucleotides are TGCGCCAGCAGCTTACGAGAGGAGGTCGGGGAGCTGTTTTTT.